The clone carrying this T cell receptor beta chain turned up a few times. This specimen belongs to a study of cytomegalovirus exposure and HLA in healthy donors. The CDR3 loop spans 15 amino acids. Germline CDR1 MGHRA, CDR2 YSYEKL. Trimming removed 2 bases at V and 5 bases at J, with 15 bases between. The study ran its PCR with 60 Vbeta and 13 Jbeta primers. Clones were sequenced by immunoSEQ multiplex PCR, and TCRdb holds only the in-frame ones, with some missing. The sample has more than 60,000 clones, around four fifths seen once; the top ten hold roughly 3%. The chain links TRBV4-1 to TRBJ1-2; D perhaps matches TRBD1 (5 bases). This TCR was recovered from a woman in her twenties or thirties in good health and CMV-seronegative. The sample was PBMCs. The CDR3 spells CASSQSGQGGYGYTF. DNA for the CDR3: TGCGCCAGCAGCCAAAGCGGGCAGGGAGGATATGGCTACACCTTC.